This entry lists 31 T cell receptor beta chains sequenced from one sample in a study of T cells in Graves' hyperthyroidism and ophthalmopathy (dated 2019 in TCRdb). Receptor libraries were prepared by multiplex PCR. The instrument given in TCRdb is Illumina HiSeq 2000. Amplification of TCR beta CDR3 regions was carried out from RNA transcripts. The first round of RT-PCR for the TCR CDR3 was performed with the HTBI primer set and the Qiagen OneStep RT-PCR kit. TCRdb passed the public sequencing reads through fastp at Q25 and MiXCR, retaining productive beta sequences. Records with the same CDR3 protein are collapsed into one entry carrying the most frequent genes and DNA. Counted in this sample were 300,000 to 400,000 distinct CDR3 sequences; approximately 14% of them appeared once. The ten largest make up approximately 10% of the sample. Sequencing used blood. The receptors derive from a woman aged 55-75 years with Graves' hyperthyroidism.

This clonotype showed up just a few times. The rearrangement links TRBV30 to TRBJ1-1; no clear D. V was clipped by 8 bases and J by 5 bases, with 18 bases between them. The CDR3 spans 13 residues. Germline V gene data show CDR1 as GTSNPN and CDR2 as SVGIG (reference sequence). CDR3 protein: CAGHRPGGTEAFF. In DNA, the CDR3 is TGTGCCGGCCACCGCCCAGGAGGGACTGAAGCTTTCTTT.

In this sample, this clonotype turned up a few times. The chain joins TRBV3-1 to TRBJ2-1, with 7 bases aligning to TRBD2. The CDR3 length is 17 residues. V was pared by 7 bases and J by 0 bases, with 12 bases of the junction left unmatched. Germline CDR1 reads LGHDT; CDR2 reads YNNKEL (reference sequence). The DNA of the CDR3 is TGTGCCAGCAAGCGGGCTAGCGGATATAACTCCTACAATGAGCAGTTCTTC. Its protein is CASKRASGYNSYNEQFF.

This clonotype was seen a handful of times. The rearrangement uses TRBV19 and TRBJ2-5; 7 bases line up with TRBD1. Germline CDR1 is LNHDA and CDR2 is SQIVND (reference sequence). The CDR3 totals 14 residues. V gave up 6 bases and J gave up 2 bases; unmatched junction bases: 6. CDR3 amino acids: CASRGTDRQETQYF. The CDR3 DNA reads as TGTGCCAGTAGGGGGACAGACCGTCAAGAGACCCAGTACTTC.

This clonotype was observed at least ten times. The V gene is TRBV13, the J gene TRBJ2-1, with D perhaps matching TRBD1 (7 bases). Trimming cost V 3 bases and J 6 bases, with 18 bases left between them. The V gene's germline CDR1 is PRHDT and CDR2 FYEKMQ (reference sequence). The CDR3 extends over 16 amino acids. CDR3 region: CASSFKGGGGLNEQFF. The CDR3 region has the DNA TGTGCCAGCAGCTTCAAAGGGGGCGGAGGGCTCAATGAGCAGTTCTTC.

V usage is TRBV4-2 and J usage is TRBJ1-1; TRBD1 matches 7 bases. Trimming took 3 bases from V and 5 from J; bases not matched to a gene: 9. Germline V gives CDR1 LGHNA, CDR2 YNFKEQ. The CDR3 loop spans 15 amino acids. CDR3: CASSQVRGGATEAFF. In nucleotides, the CDR3 is TGTGCCAGCAGCCAGGTGAGAGGGGGCGCGACTGAAGCTTTCTTT.

The chain carries TRBV6-1 and TRBJ1-2; the D gene is possibly TRBD1 (5 bases). With 2 bases removed from V and 6 bases from J, the gap between germline ends came to 19 bases. The germline V gene encodes CDR1 MNHNS and CDR2 SASEGT. The CDR3 loop spans 16 amino acids. This chain's CDR3 is CASSESLKGRDHGYTF. The CDR3, as DNA: TGTGCCAGCAGTGAATCCTTAAAGGGGAGGGACCATGGCTACACCTTC.

This clonotype was recorded many times. The chain couples TRBV5-1 to TRBJ2-3; 11 bases match TRBD2. V lost 4 bases, J lost 2 bases, and 6 bases stayed unmatched. CDR3 length: 16 amino acids. Germline V gene lookup returns CDR1 SGHRS and CDR2 YFSETQ. The CDR3 coding sequence is TGCGCCAGCAGCCCGGGACTAGCGGACGCCACAGATACGCAGTATTTT. This translates into CASSPGLADATDTQYF.

In its sample, this clonotype was seen many times. This rearrangement joins TRBV12-3 or TRBV12-4 to TRBJ2-7, with D perhaps being TRBD1 or TRBD2 (5 bases each). V was pared by 1 base and J by 4 bases, with 11 bases between. The CDR3 is made up of 14 amino acids. The DNA of the CDR3 is TGTGCCAGCAGTTTAGACGGGACGGAATACGAGCAGTACTTC. Translation gives CASSLDGTEYEQYF.

This clonotype showed up many times. J is TRBJ2-3 and V is TRBV20-1; D unclear. The germline V and J ends were trimmed by 4 bases and 0 bases, with 11 bases remaining between them. The germline V gene encodes CDR1 DFQATT and CDR2 SNEGSKA (reference sequence). This CDR3 is 14 amino acids long. CDR3 in amino acids: CSAKASASTDTQYF. As DNA, the CDR3 is TGCAGTGCTAAGGCTAGTGCTAGCACAGATACGCAGTATTTT.

J is TRBJ2-5 and V is TRBV5-4, with D perhaps matching TRBD2 (6 bases). The CDR3 covers 14 residues. Germline V lookup: CDR1 SGHNT, CDR2 YYREEE (reference sequence). The V end lost 1 base, the J end lost 1 base, and 8 bases lay between the germline ends. The CDR3 nucleotides read TGTGCCAGCAGCTTGCCGGGAGCCCAAGAGACCCAGTACTTC. It codes for CASSLPGAQETQYF.

The chain joins TRBV20-1 to TRBJ2-5; 9 nucleotides align to TRBD2. In germline, CDR1 is DFQATT, CDR2 SNEGSKA (reference sequence). This CDR3 has 15 residues. The ends lost 6 bases at V and 0 bases at J; junction bases unmatched: 8. The CDR3: CSAKGAGGYQETQYF. The CDR3 coding sequence is TGCAGTGCGAAGGGGGCGGGAGGGTACCAAGAGACCCAGTACTTC.

In its sample, this clonotype was seen many times. V is TRBV7-8 and J is TRBJ2-7; 11 bases line up with TRBD2. CDR1 is SGHVS and CDR2 is FQNEAQ in the germline V gene. This CDR3 region has 15 residues. V was pared by 0 bases and J by 4 bases, with 2 bases of the junction left unmatched. As DNA, the CDR3 is TGTGCCAGCAGCTTAGCTCGACTAGCGGGGTACGAGCAGTACTTC. Translating it yields CASSLARLAGYEQYF.

This clonotype was observed a few times. The J gene is TRBJ2-1, the V gene TRBV20-1; no firm D call. With 0 bases removed from V and 0 bases from J, the gap between germline ends came to 9 bases. This CDR3 has 15 residues. The germline V gene encodes CDR1 DFQATT and CDR2 SNEGSKA (reference sequence). The CDR3 DNA is TGCAGTGCTAGAGATATCTGGAGCTCCTACAATGAGCAGTTCTTC. Translation: CSARDIWSSYNEQFF.

Ten or more counts support this clonotype. CDR3 nucleotide sequence: TGTGCCAGCAGTGATCCCGGGCTTGTGGGCGCCGAGCAGTACTTC. Its protein product is CASSDPGLVGAEQYF. The chain couples TRBV2 to TRBJ2-7; no clear D gene. The CDR3 runs to 15 residues. V was shortened by 3 bases and J by 6 bases, with 18 bases between the two germline ends. Per the germline V gene, CDR1 is SNHLY and CDR2 is FYNNEI.

This clonotype was detected many times. V and J are TRBV24-1 and TRBJ2-3; 7 bases are a match to TRBD2. Germline trimming cut 4 bases from V and 5 bases from J; bases unmatched to any gene: 11. This CDR3 has 16 residues. Germline CDR1 KGHDR, CDR2 SFDVKD. In DNA form, the CDR3 reads TGTGCCACCAGTGACGATCGGGCGGGAGCGAAAGATACGCAGTATTTT. It codes for CATSDDRAGAKDTQYF.

This clonotype was seen at least ten times. The chain links TRBV3-1 to TRBJ2-1; a possible D gene is TRBD1 (5 bases). CDR1 and CDR2 (germline): LGHDT, YNNKEL (reference sequence). V lost 8 bases to trimming and J lost 2 bases, with 16 bases between them. The CDR3 totals 15 residues. CDR3 region: CASGRDSHTYNEQFF. In DNA form, the CDR3 reads TGTGCCAGCGGTCGCGACAGCCATACCTACAATGAGCAGTTCTTC.

This clonotype was seen a few times. This may arise from a read error, as a much more abundant clone is one base away. The rearrangement joins TRBV2 to TRBJ2-5; 8 bases are a match to TRBD2. Per the germline V gene, CDR1 is SNHLY and CDR2 is FYNNEI. The CDR3 covers 15 residues. The CDR3 DNA reads as TGTGCCAACAGTGTCTTCCCGGGACTAGGAGAGACCCAGTACTTC. As protein: CANSVFPGLGETQYF.

The sample holds many counts of this clonotype. The V gene is TRBV11-2, the J gene TRBJ2-2; D not resolved. The ends were cut back, 6 bases at V and 2 bases at J, with 10 bases in the middle. The germline V gene has CDR1 SGHAT and CDR2 FQNNGV. This CDR3 region has 14 residues. The CDR3 reads CASRVLRNTGELFF. The DNA for the CDR3 is TGTGCCAGCAGGGTACTGCGCAACACCGGGGAGCTGTTTTTT. The full variable domain, with the rest looked up from reference TRBV11-2 and TRBJ2-2, is EAGVAQSPRYKIIEKRQSVAFWCNPISGHATLYWYQQILGQGPKLLIQFQNNGVVDDSQLPKDRFSAERLKGVDSTLKIQPAKLEDSAVYLCASRVLRNTGELFFGEGSRLTVL.

Ten or more counts support this clonotype. CDR3 loop: CASSHVSGYQETQYF. CDR3 DNA: TGCGCCAGCAGCCACGTTAGCGGGTACCAAGAGACCCAGTACTTC. The chain combines TRBV4-1 with TRBJ2-5; TRBD2 agrees at 7 bases. V shed 3 bases and J 0 bases; nucleotides not matched to a gene: 4. There are 15 residues in the CDR3. The germline gives CDR1 MGHRA, CDR2 YSYEKL.

This clonotype was found many times. The chain links TRBV20-1 to TRBJ1-1, with TRBD1 identical over 9 bases. After removal of 5 bases from V and 4 bases from J, the junction contained 5 bases not matched to a gene. Germline V gives CDR1 DFQATT, CDR2 SNEGSKA (reference sequence). The CDR3 sequence is 13 residues long. This CDR3 is CSARTGVGTEAFF. DNA of the CDR3: TGCAGTGCTCGGACAGGGGTCGGCACTGAAGCTTTCTTT.

The chain has TRBV10-1 and TRBJ2-7, with 10 bases that match TRBD1. CDR3 length equals 16 residues. The V and J ends lost 2 bases and 4 bases, in that order; junction bases with no gene match: 8. Germline V CDR1 and CDR2: WNHNN, SYGVQD (reference sequence). CDR3 nucleotide sequence: TGCGCCAGCAGTGAGGGGGGACAGGGGCGCACTTACGAGCAGTACTTC. Protein product: CASSEGGQGRTYEQYF.

This clonotype appeared many times. The chain couples TRBV18 to TRBJ1-1, with D unresolved. Germline assignment: CDR1 KGHSH and CDR2 LQKENI. Between the trimmed V and J ends, which lost 3 bases and 0 bases, there was a span of 8 bases. The CDR3 has 14 amino acids. The CDR3 coding sequence is TGTGCCAGCTCACCGGAGATCCTGAACACTGAAGCTTTCTTT. Its protein product is CASSPEILNTEAFF.

Many counts were recorded for this clonotype. The V call is TRBV30, the J call TRBJ2-2, with TRBD1 identical over 12 bases. In germline, CDR1 is GTSNPN, CDR2 SVGIG (reference sequence). V shed 6 bases, J shed 4 bases, and the junction held 3 bases outside the gene matches. There are 14 residues in the CDR3. CDR3 protein: CACGTGGRTGELFF. The CDR3, as DNA: TGTGCCTGCGGGACAGGGGGCCGCACCGGGGAGCTGTTTTTT. Full variable domain (missing parts from reference TRBV30 and TRBJ2-2): SQTIHQWPATLVQPVGSPLSLECTVEGTSNPNLYWYRQAAGRGLQLLFYSVGIGQISSEVPQNLSASRPQDRQFILSSKKLLLSDSGFYLCACGTGGRTGELFFGEGSRLTVL.

In the case of this clonotype: Being one base from a much bigger clone, this may be a read error. This chain joins TRBV7-9 and TRBJ2-1, with 8 bases that match TRBD1. Per germline, CDR1 SEHNR and CDR2 FQNEAQ (reference sequence). This CDR3 region has 16 residues. The CDR3 coding sequence is TGTGCCAGCAGCTTCAGAACCGGGACAGGTCAAAATGGGCAGTTCTTC. It encodes CASSFRTGTGQNGQFF.

Comment on this clonotype: Given a much more abundant clone one base away, this may be a read error. This chain links TRBV24-1 with TRBJ2-3; no clear D. Germline lookup yields CDR1 KGHDR and CDR2 SFDVKD. V lost 5 bases, J lost 4 bases, and 6 bases lay in between. The CDR3 is made up of 12 amino acids. The CDR3 region is CATSVFADTQYF. The CDR3 coding sequence is TGTGCCACCAGTGTTTTCGCAGATACGCAGTATTTT.

This clonotype appeared a few times. The genes are TRBV10-3 and TRBJ2-7; D is possibly TRBD1 (6 bases). Germline CDR1 ENHRY, CDR2 SYGVKD. There are 13 residues in the CDR3. V was pared by 6 bases and J by 5 bases, with 14 bases between. CDR3 sequence reads: CAIRDRLFNEQYF. CDR3 DNA: TGTGCCATCAGAGACAGGCTCTTTAACGAGCAGTACTTC.

This clonotype has at least ten counts. The chain couples TRBV30 to TRBJ2-1; TRBD2 agrees at 12 bases. Looked up from germline, CDR1 is GTSNPN and CDR2 is SVGIG (reference sequence). V lost 2 bases and J lost 6; bases outside the gene matches: 8. The CDR3 runs to 16 residues. The CDR3 nucleotides are TGTGCCTGGAGTTACCCCCTAGCGGGAGGGGCCAATGAGCAGTTCTTC. Translated: CAWSYPLAGGANEQFF.

At least ten counts were recorded for this clonotype. The J gene is TRBJ2-5, the V gene TRBV11-2, with D perhaps TRBD1 (5 bases). The CDR3 covers 14 residues. Germline V gene lookup returns CDR1 SGHAT and CDR2 FQNNGV. V was cut by 2 bases and J by 4 bases, with 11 bases left in between. The CDR3 bases are TGTGCCAGCAGCTTAAACAGGCGAGGAGAGACCCAGTACTTC. Translating gives CASSLNRRGETQYF.

This clonotype was seen ten or more times. The gene calls are TRBV6-2 or TRBV6-3 and TRBJ2-1; 15 bases line up with TRBD2. The germline CDR1 and CDR2 sequences are MNHEY and SVGEGT. V was pared by 7 bases and J by 8 bases, with 12 bases of the junction left unmatched. The CDR3 extends over 17 amino acids. CDR3 region: CASTNGLAGGPSDEQFF. Here the CDR3 DNA reads TGTGCCAGCACCAACGGACTAGCGGGAGGGCCCTCCGATGAGCAGTTCTTC.

The chain joins TRBV18 to TRBJ2-7; D may be TRBD2 (6 bases). V lost 3 bases and J 3 bases, leaving 15 bases between the germline ends. The length of the CDR3 is 15 residues. Germline V lookup: CDR1 KGHSH, CDR2 LQKENI. The CDR3 DNA sequence: TGTGCCAGCTCACCGTCGGCGGGGCGCGTCTACGAGCAGTACTTC. Its translation is CASSPSAGRVYEQYF.

The CDR3 nucleotides are TGTGCCAGCAGCCCGCAGGGGATATGGAATCAGCCCCAGCATTTT. Protein: CASSPQGIWNQPQHF. The genes are TRBV6-1 and TRBJ1-5; possibly TRBD1 for D (6 bases). CDR3 size: 15 residues. With 6 bases removed from V and 4 bases from J, the gap between germline ends came to 16 bases. The V gene's germline CDR1 is MNHNS and CDR2 SASEGT.